This TCR beta chain was profiled in a study of CD8 T cells in Susac syndrome. The V end was cut by 5 bases, the J end by 0 bases, with 3 bases between. The germline V gene encodes CDR1 SGHTA and CDR2 FQGNSA. The CDR3 has 12 amino acids. Reverse transcription of roughly 0.5 to 1 ug RNA used random hexamers. TCRdb fed the immunoSEQ multiplex PCR reads into MiXCR, producing one record per CDR3 protein. The data show tens of thousands of distinct CDR3 sequences, around 94% seen once. There are a few counts of this clonotype. The sample taken for sequencing was CD4+ T cells from PBMCs. This receptor was identified in a human donor with Susac syndrome. This chain uses TRBV7-2 with TRBJ2-3; D gene unclear. CDR3 in amino acids: CASSLSTDTQYF. CDR3 nucleotide sequence: TGTGCCAGCAGCCTCAGCACAGATACGCAGTATTTT.